In this sample, the clone carrying this T cell receptor beta chain turned up a few times. Its antigen is as yet unknown. Germline CDR1 reads MDHEN; CDR2 reads SYDVKM. V was pared by 1 base and J by 3 bases, with 5 bases of the junction left unmatched. The CDR3 extends over 15 amino acids. TCRbeta library construction was performed incorporating unique molecular identifiers. TCRdb re-analysed the PCR reads in MiXCR, keeping a single row per CDR3 protein. The profile shows approximately 230,000 distinct CDR3 sequences, approximately 24% of them singletons. The source of the sample is a study of T-cell reconstitution after alpha-beta-depleted transplantation in children. Overall study results and limits: A year had passed since transplant, and T-cell counts and diversity by then came mostly from newly produced T cells.

The specimen was PBMCs, mostly from graft donor cells, collected 360 days after TCRalphabeta/CD19-depleted stem cell transplant. The clonotype originates from a female patient between 2 and 15 years old who had a stem cell transplant for congenital amegakaryocytic thrombocytopenia, so the T cells may come from the graft donor. V is TRBV28 and J is TRBJ2-7; 8 bases match TRBD1. This chain's CDR3 is CASSLFGTGNYEQYF. The CDR3 DNA reads as TGTGCCAGCAGTTTATTTGGGACAGGAAACTACGAGCAGTACTTC.